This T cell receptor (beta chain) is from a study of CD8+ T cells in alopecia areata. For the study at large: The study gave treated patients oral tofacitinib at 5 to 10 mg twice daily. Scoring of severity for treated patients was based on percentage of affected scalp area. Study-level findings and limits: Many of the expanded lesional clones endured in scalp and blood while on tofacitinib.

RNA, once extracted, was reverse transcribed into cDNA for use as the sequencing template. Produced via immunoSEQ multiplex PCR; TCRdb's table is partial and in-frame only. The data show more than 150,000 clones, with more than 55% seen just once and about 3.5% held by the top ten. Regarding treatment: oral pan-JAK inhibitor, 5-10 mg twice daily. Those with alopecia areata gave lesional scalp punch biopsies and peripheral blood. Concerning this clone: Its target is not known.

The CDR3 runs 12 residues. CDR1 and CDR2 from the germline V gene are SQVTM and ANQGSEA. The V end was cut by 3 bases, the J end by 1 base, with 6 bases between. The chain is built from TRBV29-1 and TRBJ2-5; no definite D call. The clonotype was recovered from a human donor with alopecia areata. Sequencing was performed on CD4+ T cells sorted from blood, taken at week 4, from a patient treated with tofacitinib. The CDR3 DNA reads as TGCAGCGTTGACAGATTCCAAGAGACCCAGTACTTC. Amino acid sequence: CSVDRFQETQYF.